The TCR beta chain described here comes from a study of T cells in Graves' hyperthyroidism and ophthalmopathy. Study-level points and caveats: Stable hyperthyroidism and ophthalmopathy were separated using 13 V-J signatures. Most clonotypes that expanded in the thyroid above 0.001 also showed up in blood.

Note on this clonotype: The antigen is unknown.

RNA transcripts provided the source from which TCR beta CDR3 regions were amplified. First-round RT-PCR targeting the TCR CDR3 was performed with the HTBI primer set. TCRdb itself ran the multiplex PCR reads through MiXCR, one entry per CDR3 protein. Of about 640,000 distinct CDR3 sequences detected, less than 25% appear once; the ten largest clones hold under 35%. V shed 6 bases, J shed 5 bases, and the junction held 13 bases outside the gene matches. The length of the CDR3 is 15 residues. Germline V lookup: CDR1 SGHKS, CDR2 YYEKEE (reference sequence). Sequenced material: blood. The chain is built from TRBV5-5 and TRBJ2-7, with 8 nucleotides matching TRBD1. The TCR was taken from a man aged 25-45 years with Graves' ophthalmopathy. The CDR3 DNA follows: TGTGCCAGCAACCCGGAATGGACAGGGCCCCACGAGCAGTACTTC. This sequence encodes CASNPEWTGPHEQYF.